The 16 T cell receptor beta chains reported below all come from one sample, sequenced in a study of regulatory T cells in long-lasting Graves disease. Time point given: newly diagnosed GD, antithyroid drugs for less than 3 months. The TCR library was made from RNA that had been extracted from PBMCs in TRIzol. In building TCR beta libraries, iRepertoire HTBI primers were used together with Arm-PCR of CDR3 regions. TCRdb recomputed calls from the multiplex PCR reads with MiXCR, one row per CDR3 protein. This table holds approximately 390,000 distinct CDR3 sequences, roughly 16% found once. This same sample was also taken into another study, of T cells in Graves' hyperthyroidism and ophthalmopathy.

The starting material was peripheral blood mononuclear cells (PBMCs), obtained at new diagnosis, from a patient treated with antithyroid drugs. These receptors all stem from a woman aged 18-30 years with Graves disease.

This clonotype was found many times. The V call is TRBV5-1, the J call TRBJ2-7; 10 bases agree with TRBD1. Germline V gene lookup returns CDR1 SGHRS and CDR2 YFSETQ. This CDR3 spans 14 amino acids. Unmatched junction bases numbered 6, after V lost 3 bases and J lost 6 bases. CDR3 residues: CASSWGQGSGEQYF. CDR3 sequence (DNA): TGCGCCAGCAGCTGGGGACAGGGGAGTGGCGAGCAGTACTTC.

This clonotype was found a few times. The V gene is TRBV20-1, the J gene TRBJ1-2, with D possibly being TRBD1 (5 bases). Germline V CDR1 and CDR2: DFQATT, SNEGSKA (reference sequence). This CDR3 contains 15 residues. V lost 0 bases and J lost 6, with 17 bases in between. The CDR3 loop is CSARDGKGVGHGYTF. The CDR3 region has the DNA TGCAGTGCTAGAGATGGGAAAGGGGTTGGCCATGGCTACACCTTC.

Ten or more counts support this clonotype. The V gene is TRBV7-3, the J gene TRBJ2-2; TRBD2 matches 10 bases. CDR1 and CDR2 (germline): SGHTA, FQGTGA. V lost 5 bases to trimming and J lost 1 base; unmatched junction nucleotides: 10. The CDR3 extends over 18 amino acids. The CDR3 sequence is CASSPMGLAGVNTGELFF. CDR3 in DNA: TGTGCCAGCAGCCCGATGGGGCTAGCGGGAGTGAACACCGGGGAGCTGTTTTTT.

There are a few counts of this clonotype. With a much larger clone just one base away, this may be a read error. The chain recombines TRBV7-9 with TRBJ1-1; no definite D call. Deletions cut 5 bases from V and 0 bases from J, with 13 bases between. Germline V CDR1 and CDR2: SEHNR, FQNEAQ (reference sequence). The CDR3 length is 15 residues. DNA for the CDR3: TGTGCCAGCAGCCTGGTTGACGGGGTGAACACTGAAGCTTTCTTT. It yields the protein CASSLVDGVNTEAFF.

The chain combines TRBV6-5 with TRBJ1-6; 10 positions agree with TRBD1. The CDR3 sequence is 16 residues long. After removal of 2 bases from V and 7 bases from J, the junction contained 5 bases not matched to a gene. Germline assignment: CDR1 MNHEY and CDR2 SVGAGI. CDR3 sequence (DNA): TGTGCCAGCAGTTACCAGCCGACAGGGGGCAATTCACCCCTCCACTTT. This encodes CASSYQPTGGNSPLHF.

This clonotype was found many times. The chain joins TRBV2 to TRBJ2-5, with TRBD1 matching over 8 bases. J gave up 1 base and V 11 bases, and 6 bases lay outside the gene matches. The CDR3 covers 13 residues. Germline V gene data show CDR1 as SNHLY and CDR2 as FYNNEI. CDR3 residues: CACGQGIQETQYF. Here the CDR3 DNA reads TGTGCCTGCGGACAGGGTATCCAAGAGACCCAGTACTTC.

Note on this clonotype: A much more abundant neighbour one base away suggests this may be a read error. The V and J genes are TRBV11-2 and TRBJ1-2; D call uncertain. The germline V gene encodes CDR1 SGHAT and CDR2 FQNNGV. The length of the CDR3 is 12 residues. V dropped 11 bases and J dropped 6 bases, with 16 bases sitting between them. The CDR3 nucleotides read TGTGCCTGGCTTCCCGGCCCTCATGGCTACACCTTC. Encoded protein: CAWLPGPHGYTF. The full variable domain, rest sourced from reference TRBV11-2 and TRBJ1-2, is EAGVAQSPRYKIIEKRQSVAFWCNPISGHATLYWYQQILGQGPKLLIQFQNNGVVDDSQLPKDRFSAERLKGVDSTLKIQPAKLEDSAVYLCAWLPGPHGYTFGSGTRLTVV.

This clonotype was recorded many times. The rearrangement links TRBV3-1 to TRBJ2-3; perhaps TRBD1 as D (8 bases). The CDR3 runs to 16 residues. The V gene lost 5 bases and the J gene lost 0 bases, with 15 bases spanning the gap. Per germline, CDR1 LGHDT and CDR2 YNNKEL (reference sequence). The CDR3 sequence is CASSSQGGPSTDTQYF. The CDR3 DNA is TGTGCCAGCAGCTCACAGGGGGGGCCAAGCACAGATACGCAGTATTTT.

This clonotype was counted at least ten times. The chain employs TRBV7-8 and TRBJ2-2; tentative D call: TRBD2 (5 bases). Trimming took off 3 bases at V and 1 base at J, with 12 bases between the two ends. The V gene's germline CDR1 is SGHVS and CDR2 FQNEAQ. The CDR3 covers 16 residues. DNA of the CDR3: TGTGCCAGCAGCTTCCGGGAATTGGGGAACACCGGGGAGCTGTTTTTT. It encodes CASSFRELGNTGELFF.

V and J are TRBV7-9 and TRBJ2-1; a weak D match, TRBD1 (5 bases). V gave up 4 bases and J gave up 0 bases, with 7 bases separating them. The germline CDR1 and CDR2 sequences are SEHNR and FQNEAQ (reference sequence). The CDR3 is 14 amino acids. CDR3 DNA: TGTGCCAGCAGCTCAGGGCGCTCCTACAATGAGCAGTTCTTC. Protein product: CASSSGRSYNEQFF.

This clonotype was detected a few times. This chain uses TRBV6-2 or TRBV6-3 with TRBJ2-3; D might be TRBD2 (7 bases). The CDR3 contains 19 residues. The ends were cut back, 2 bases at V and 1 base at J, with 22 bases in the middle. Germline V lookup: CDR1 MNHEY, CDR2 SVGEGT. Written as DNA, the CDR3 is TGTGCCAGCAGTTACCCTGGGGGATCCAGGGGAGGGGGCACAGATACGCAGTATTTT. Protein: CASSYPGGSRGGGTDTQYF.

This clonotype was seen many times. V is TRBV6-1 and J is TRBJ1-2; 7 nucleotides line up with TRBD1. Looked up from germline, CDR1 is MNHNS and CDR2 is SASEGT. The CDR3 totals 15 residues. Trimming cost V 6 bases and J 0 bases; bases outside gene matches: 7. The CDR3 bases are TGTGCCAGCAGACACGACAGGGTCTCTAACTATGGCTACACCTTC. This gives the protein CASRHDRVSNYGYTF.

This clonotype was seen at least ten times. This chain joins TRBV20-1 and TRBJ2-1, with D maybe TRBD2 (6 bases). This CDR3 is built from 18 residues. V was shortened by 1 base and J by 1 base, with 20 bases between the two germline ends. Germline lookup yields CDR1 DFQATT and CDR2 SNEGSKA (reference sequence). The CDR3 region is CSARGNVAGSPSYNEQFF. CDR3 bases: TGCAGTGCTAGAGGTAATGTGGCGGGAAGCCCATCCTACAATGAGCAGTTCTTC.

The chain uses TRBV5-1 and TRBJ2-4; no definite D call. V was pared by 0 bases and J by 1 base, with 8 bases between. Germline V gene lookup returns CDR1 SGHRS and CDR2 YFSETQ. The CDR3 is 15 residues long. The CDR3 DNA is TGCGCCAGCAGCTTGGTTGTAAATGCCAAAAACATTCAGTACTTC. Its protein is CASSLVVNAKNIQYF.

This sequence joins TRBV7-2 and TRBJ1-5; 9 bases are a match to TRBD1. The CDR3 contains 17 residues. The V segment lost 5 bases and the J segment 6 bases; nucleotides outside the gene matches: 14. Germline V gene data show CDR1 as SGHTA and CDR2 as FQGNSA. The CDR3 protein is CASSASLTTGGIQPQHF. CDR3 in DNA: TGTGCCAGCAGCGCATCCTTAACCACAGGGGGCATTCAGCCCCAGCATTTT.

There are many counts of this clonotype. This chain joins TRBV12-3 or TRBV12-4 and TRBJ2-5, with 9 bases matching TRBD2. The CDR3 length is 14 residues. Unmatched junction bases numbered 5, after V lost 6 bases and J lost 3 bases. CDR3 sequence reads: CASRRSSGEETQYF. The CDR3 DNA reads TGTGCCAGCAGGCGGTCTAGCGGGGAAGAGACCCAGTACTTC.